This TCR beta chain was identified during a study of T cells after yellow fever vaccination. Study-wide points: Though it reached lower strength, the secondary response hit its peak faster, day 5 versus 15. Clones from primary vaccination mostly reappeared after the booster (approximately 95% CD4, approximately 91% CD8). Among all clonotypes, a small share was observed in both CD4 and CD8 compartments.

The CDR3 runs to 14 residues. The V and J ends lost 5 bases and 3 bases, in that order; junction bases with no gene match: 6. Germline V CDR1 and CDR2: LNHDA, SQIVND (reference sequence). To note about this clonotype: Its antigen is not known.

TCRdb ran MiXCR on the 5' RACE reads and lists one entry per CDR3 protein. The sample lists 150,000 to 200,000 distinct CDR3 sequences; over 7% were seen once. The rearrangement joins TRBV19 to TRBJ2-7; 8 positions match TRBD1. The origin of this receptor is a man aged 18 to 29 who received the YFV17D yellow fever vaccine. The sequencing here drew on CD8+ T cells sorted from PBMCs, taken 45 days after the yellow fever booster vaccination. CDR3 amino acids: CASSFGTGYYEQYF. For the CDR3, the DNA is TGTGCCAGTAGTTTCGGGACAGGTTACTACGAGCAGTACTTC.